These 6 T cell receptor beta chains originate from one sample sequenced in a study of OX40 agonist ivuxolimab in advanced cancers. Some clones are missing from TCRdb's copy, which holds only in-frame ones; the method was immunoSEQ multiplex PCR. The profile covers more than 85,000 clones, with over 75% appearing a single time and 0.31% taken by the ten largest. Here the sequenced sample was CD4+ or CD8+ T cells sorted from blood, taken in a trial of the OX40 agonist ivuxolimab. The receptors stem from an adult with an advanced solid tumor such as melanoma, head and neck, liver or kidney cancer.

The chain links TRBV6-1 to TRBJ2-7; D unresolved. This CDR3 has 15 residues. With 6 bases removed from V and 4 bases from J, the gap between germline ends came to 19 bases. Germline CDR1 reads MNHNS; CDR2 reads SASEGT. The CDR3 region has the DNA TGTGCCAGCAGAAGACACTGGGCCGAAGAGTACGAGCAGTACTTC. Translation gives CASRRHWAEEYEQYF.

V gene TRBV19 combines with J gene TRBJ2-5; 10 nucleotides line up with TRBD2. The CDR3 is 15 residues long. The trim removed 7 bases at V and 5 bases at J, leaving 10 bases unmatched. Germline V gene lookup returns CDR1 LNHDA and CDR2 SQIVND (reference sequence). This CDR3 reads CASKEGVAGGETQYF. Here the CDR3 DNA reads TGTGCCAGTAAAGAGGGTGTAGCGGGAGGCGAGACCCAGTACTTC.

The V and J genes are TRBV7-3 and TRBJ2-1; 8 bases line up with TRBD2. The germline gives CDR1 SGHTA, CDR2 FQGTGA. This CDR3 is 17 amino acids long. Trimming cost V 5 bases and J 2 bases; bases outside gene matches: 11. CDR3 bases: TGTGCCAGCAGCCCATCACCGGGACTAGTAGCCTACAATGAGCAGTTCTTC. It is translated as CASSPSPGLVAYNEQFF.

The J gene is TRBJ2-3, the V gene TRBV7-9, with D perhaps assigned TRBD1 or TRBD2 (5 bases each). CDR3 size: 16 residues. Germline CDR1 and CDR2: SEHNR and FQNEAQ (reference sequence). The V gene lost 2 bases and the J gene lost 1 base, with 13 bases spanning the gap. Written as DNA, the CDR3 is TGTGCCAGCAGCTTAATGAGGGGTACGGGCACAGATACGCAGTATTTT. It yields the protein CASSLMRGTGTDTQYF.

CDR3 DNA sequence: TGTGCCAGCAGCCAAGATACGGCGGGAGGGCCTTACGAGCAGTACTTC. Translating it yields CASSQDTAGGPYEQYF. The chain links TRBV4-2 to TRBJ2-7, with TRBD2 identical over 9 bases. The CDR3 is 16 amino acids. From germline, CDR1 is LGHNA and CDR2 YNFKEQ. The ends lost 0 bases at V and 4 bases at J; junction bases unmatched: 7.

The V and J genes are TRBV28 and TRBJ2-1; D unresolved. Trimming took 6 bases from V and 1 from J, leaving 16 bases between them. Germline-derived CDR1 and CDR2 are MDHEN and SYDVKM. The CDR3 has 16 amino acids. Written as DNA, the CDR3 is TGTGCCAGCAGCGCGAATATCGGGCGGTCCTACAATGAGCAGTTCTTC. This codes for CASSANIGRSYNEQFF. Full variable domain (rest looked up from reference TRBV28 and TRBJ2-1): DVKVTQSSRYLVKRTGEKVFLECVQDMDHENMFWYRQDPGLGLRLIYFSYDVKMKEKGDIPEGYSVSREKKERFSLILESASTNQTSMYLCASSANIGRSYNEQFFGPGTRLTVL.